Following are 10 T cell receptor beta chains from one sample sequenced in a study of identical twins (dated by TCRdb to 2016 to 2017). Libraries came from 5' RACE. These reads were obtained on an Illumina HiSeq 2000. TCRdb handled the public reads itself, with Q25 trimming in fastp and clone calling in MiXCR, and kept productive beta chains. Identical CDR3 proteins give one entry, which carries the most common genes and DNA. Across this sample there are just over 450,000 distinct CDR3 sequences, with more than 13% seen only once. The biggest ten clones account for about 0.54% of the sample. These same records also appear under a second study, on yellow fever vaccine responses in identical twins.

Sequences were obtained from CD4+ T cells sorted from blood. The receptors shown here come from a woman under 30 in good health.

The table lists this clonotype with many counts. CDR3 nucleotide sequence: TGTGCCAGCAGTTTCCCCCCGAACACCGGGGAGCTGTTTTTT. This codes for CASSFPPNTGELFF. V and J are TRBV12-3 or TRBV12-4 and TRBJ2-2; D is undetermined. V was pared by 3 bases and J by 0 bases, with 5 bases between. This CDR3 spans 14 amino acids.

The table lists this clonotype with many counts. The chain employs TRBV5-5 and TRBJ2-2, with TRBD1 matching over 9 bases. V gave up 3 bases and J gave up 4 bases; unmatched junction bases: 4. The CDR3 length is 15 residues. CDR1 and CDR2 from the germline V gene are SGHKS and YYEKEE (reference sequence). CDR3 bases: TGTGCCAGCAGCTCCGGACAGGGGAGCACCGGGGAGCTGTTTTTT. Protein: CASSSGQGSTGELFF.

The chain carries TRBV6-2 or TRBV6-3 and TRBJ2-3; 8 bases are shared with TRBD1. This CDR3 contains 18 residues. V lost 2 bases and J lost 5; bases outside the gene matches: 15. The germline V gene encodes CDR1 MNHEY and CDR2 SVGEGT. CDR3 nucleotide sequence: TGTGCCAGCAGTTACGAACCTACAGGGGGAGGACAAATAGATACGCAGTATTTT. This gives the protein CASSYEPTGGGQIDTQYF.

This clonotype appeared many times. The chain combines TRBV4-2 with TRBJ2-3; D not certain. The CDR3 covers 16 residues. Per germline, CDR1 LGHNA and CDR2 YNFKEQ. V was shortened by 0 bases and J by 3 bases, with 13 bases between the two germline ends. This CDR3 reads CASSQDLTDGTDTQYF. For the CDR3, the DNA is TGTGCCAGCAGCCAAGATTTAACGGACGGGACAGATACGCAGTATTTT.

V usage is TRBV18 and J usage is TRBJ2-1; 11 bases line up with TRBD1. With V trimmed by 3 bases and J by 7 bases, 5 bases remained unmatched. The CDR3 is 15 residues long. Looked up from germline, CDR1 is KGHSH and CDR2 is LQKENI. The CDR3, as DNA: TGTGCCAGCTCACCCGCTGGACAGGGGGCGAATGAGCAGTTCTTC. Protein sequence: CASSPAGQGANEQFF. Combining the CDR3 with reference TRBV18 and TRBJ2-1 gives the whole variable domain NAGVMQNPRHLVRRRGQEARLRCSPMKGHSHVYWYRQLPEEGLKFMVYLQKENIIDESGMPKERFSAEFPKEGPSILRIQQVVRGDSAAYFCASSPAGQGANEQFFGPGTRLTVL.

This clonotype has more than one count but fewer than ten. The chain joins TRBV10-3 to TRBJ1-4; no clear D. Between the trimmed V and J ends, which lost 6 bases and 6 bases, there was a span of 11 bases. CDR1 is ENHRY and CDR2 is SYGVKD in the germline V gene. The CDR3 contains 13 residues. CDR3 residues: CAISALQDEKLFF. The CDR3 nucleotides read TGTGCCATCAGCGCGTTGCAAGATGAAAAACTGTTTTTT.

This clonotype was observed many times. The V and J genes are TRBV5-1 and TRBJ1-3; D may be TRBD1 (6 bases). V gave up 4 bases and J gave up 2 bases, with 10 bases separating them. Germline values: CDR1 SGHRS, CDR2 YFSETQ. The CDR3 consists of 14 residues. The CDR3, as DNA: TGCGCCAGCAGCATGACAGGCCCTGGAAACACCATATATTTT. Its translation: CASSMTGPGNTIYF.

Only a few counts were recorded for this clonotype. This rearrangement joins TRBV28 to TRBJ2-5; D tentatively fits TRBD1 or TRBD2 (5 bases each). This CDR3 spans 13 amino acids. Trimming took off 5 bases at V and 4 bases at J, with 11 bases between the two ends. CDR1 and CDR2 (germline): MDHEN, SYDVKM. CDR3 region: CASSNPGRETQYF. The DNA for the CDR3 is TGTGCCAGCAGTAACCCGGGACGAGAGACCCAGTACTTC.

The table lists this clonotype with many counts. CDR3 residues: CASRMDWSYEQYF. DNA of the CDR3: TGTGCCAGCAGAATGGACTGGAGCTACGAGCAGTACTTC. The chain joins TRBV28 to TRBJ2-7, with D tentatively TRBD2 (5 bases). The length of the CDR3 is 13 residues. Trimming cost V 6 bases and J 3 bases, with 12 bases left between them. CDR1 is MDHEN, CDR2 SYDVKM, per germline.

Ten or more counts support this clonotype. The chain has TRBV28 and TRBJ2-3, with D perhaps matching TRBD2 (5 bases). Germline CDR1 is MDHEN and CDR2 is SYDVKM. Trimming shortened V by 4 bases and J by 1 base, and 9 bases separated the two germline ends. The CDR3 totals 14 residues. Here the CDR3 reads CASSSGVGTDTQYF. The CDR3 nucleotides read TGTGCCAGCAGTTCCGGGGTGGGCACAGATACGCAGTATTTT. Full variable domain (missing parts from reference TRBV28 and TRBJ2-3): DVKVTQSSRYLVKRTGEKVFLECVQDMDHENMFWYRQDPGLGLRLIYFSYDVKMKEKGDIPEGYSVSREKKERFSLILESASTNQTSMYLCASSSGVGTDTQYFGPGTRLTVL.